Each of the 12 T cell receptor beta chains below was sequenced from the same sample in a study of response to subunit inactivated influenza vaccine. Using its own MiXCR run on the RT-PCR reads, TCRdb lists one record per CDR3 protein. The sample lists about 780,000 distinct CDR3 sequences; less than 20% were seen once. Sequencing used PBMCs from blood, obtained less than 6 days after vaccination. These receptors came from a man aged 50-59 years who received an inactivated influenza vaccine.

This clonotype was detected ten times or more. The chain couples TRBV4-2 to TRBJ2-3; D assignment may be TRBD1 or TRBD2 (5 bases each). CDR1 and CDR2 from the germline V gene are LGHNA and YNFKEQ. There are 15 residues in the CDR3. Trimming pared 4 bases from V and 5 bases from J, leaving 16 bases between. The CDR3 loop reads CASSLGDGAGDTQYF. The CDR3 region has the DNA TGTGCCAGCAGCCTTGGGGACGGGGCTGGAGATACGCAGTATTTT.

This chain uses TRBV28 with TRBJ2-5, with TRBD2 matching over 12 bases. V lost 6 bases to trimming and J lost 3 bases; unmatched junction nucleotides: 8. From germline, CDR1 is MDHEN and CDR2 SYDVKM. The CDR3 sequence is 16 residues long. CDR3 nucleotide sequence: TGTGCCAGCAGACCCGGACTAGCGGGAATGAAAGAGACCCAGTACTTC. It codes for CASRPGLAGMKETQYF.

This chain joins TRBV6-1 and TRBJ1-1, with no clear D. V was cut by 6 bases and J by 0 bases, with 8 bases left in between. Germline CDR1 reads MNHNS; CDR2 reads SASEGT. The CDR3 runs 13 residues. The CDR3 protein is CASRPGLNTEAFF. The CDR3 DNA follows: TGTGCCAGCAGACCGGGGTTGAACACTGAAGCTTTCTTT.

This clonotype was detected only a few times. The rearrangement joins TRBV29-1 to TRBJ1-1; TRBD1 matches 9 bases. V trimming: 5 bases; J trimming: 3 bases; junction bases outside the gene matches: 4. Germline V gene lookup returns CDR1 SQVTM and CDR2 ANQGSEA. This CDR3 has 13 residues. CDR3 residues: CSVRTGVDTEAFF. The CDR3 DNA is TGCAGCGTTCGGACAGGGGTGGACACTGAAGCTTTCTTT. Looking up the rest from reference TRBV29-1 and TRBJ1-1 gives the full variable domain: SAVISQKPSRDICQRGTSLTIQCQVDSQVTMMFWYRQQPGQSLTLIATANQGSEATYESGFVIDKFPISRPNLTFSTLTVSNMSPEDSSIYLCSVRTGVDTEAFFGQGTRLTVV.

This clonotype showed up just a few times. V gene TRBV24-1 combines with J gene TRBJ2-2; D remains ambiguous. The CDR3 length is 16 residues. Germline V CDR1 and CDR2: KGHDR, SFDVKD. The V gene lost 4 bases and the J gene lost 4 bases, with 15 bases spanning the gap. This CDR3 is CATSDHRAGGTGELFF. The CDR3 DNA reads as TGTGCCACCAGTGACCACCGGGCAGGCGGCACCGGGGAGCTGTTTTTT.

This chain uses TRBV12-3 or TRBV12-4 with TRBJ1-5; D may be TRBD1 (6 bases). This CDR3 region has 14 residues. V was shortened by 3 bases and J by 5 bases, with 11 bases between the two germline ends. The CDR3 DNA sequence: TGTGCCAGCAGTTTGAGGGGGTACGATCAGCCCCAGCATTTT. Amino acid sequence: CASSLRGYDQPQHF.

The chain employs TRBV24-1 and TRBJ2-1, with 9 bases aligning to TRBD1. The CDR3 sequence is 14 residues long. Germline lookup yields CDR1 KGHDR and CDR2 SFDVKD. Losses at the gene ends were 8 bases for V and 6 bases for J; bases not matched to a gene: 7. CDR3 nucleotides: TGTGCCACCAAATCGGGACAGGGTGGCAATGAGCAGTTCTTC. Amino acids: CATKSGQGGNEQFF.

The CDR3 here is CASSPLLQTYEQYF. The CDR3 DNA sequence: TGTGCCAGCAGTCCGTTATTACAAACCTACGAGCAGTACTTC. The genes are TRBV27 and TRBJ2-7, with D unresolved. Trimming pared 5 bases from V and 2 bases from J, leaving 13 bases between. The CDR3 loop spans 14 amino acids. Germline loops: CDR1 MNHEY, CDR2 SMNVEV (reference sequence).

This clonotype was observed at least ten times. This chain joins TRBV6-2 or TRBV6-3 and TRBJ2-1; D uncertain. CDR1 is MNHEY, CDR2 SVGEGT, per germline. The CDR3 covers 11 residues. Trimming took off 6 bases at V and 8 bases at J, with 8 bases between the two ends. CDR3 sequence (DNA): TGTGCCAGCAGCCCTAAATATGAGCAGTTCTTC. This encodes CASSPKYEQFF.

This clonotype was observed a few times. The CDR3 loop is CASSNSSPTGTSDETQYF. Here the CDR3 DNA reads TGTGCCAGCAGCAATTCGTCCCCTACCGGGACTAGTGACGAGACCCAGTACTTC. The chain links TRBV21-1 to TRBJ2-5; the table calls TRBD2, which could not be checked here. TRBV21-1 is tagged as a pseudogene. The CDR3 totals 18 residues.

The rearrangement joins TRBV20-1 to TRBJ1-2; D gene uncertain. Germline loops: CDR1 DFQATT, CDR2 SNEGSKA (reference sequence). The CDR3 loop spans 13 amino acids. Here the CDR3 reads CRGGRTSNYGYTF. CDR3 sequence (DNA): TGCAGGGGCGGCAGGACTTCTAACTATGGCTACACCTTC.

This clonotype appeared a few times. The chain is built from TRBV5-1 and TRBJ2-5; D ambiguous. This CDR3 has 13 residues. V lost 0 bases, J lost 1 base, and 4 bases lay in between. Germline V gives CDR1 SGHRS, CDR2 YFSETQ. The CDR3 DNA reads TGCGCCAGCAGCTTGGCAACCCAAGAGACCCAGTACTTC. Amino acids: CASSLATQETQYF.